Listed here are 15 T cell receptor beta chains from one sample, sequenced in a study of blood T cell repertoires in COVID-19. The table came from immunoSEQ multiplex PCR; TCRdb's copy has only in-frame clones and leaves some out. The sample lists around 230,000 clones; 88% were seen once. Sequencing used PBMCs or T cells enriched from blood (not recorded which). The receptors shown here come from a woman aged 25 to 39 who had recovered from COVID-19.

This clone came up once. This chain joins TRBV9 and TRBJ2-1; 9 bases agree with TRBD2. CDR3 length equals 17 residues. J gave up 8 bases and V 3 bases, and 15 bases lay outside the gene matches. Looked up from germline, CDR1 is SGDLS and CDR2 is YYNGEE. The CDR3 loop is CASSAAASGDTYYEQFF. The CDR3, as DNA: TGTGCCAGCAGCGCAGCGGCTAGCGGGGATACTTACTATGAGCAGTTCTTC.

J is TRBJ2-2 and V is TRBV27; D perhaps matches TRBD1 (5 bases). The germline CDR1 and CDR2 sequences are MNHEY and SMNVEV (reference sequence). This CDR3 has 13 residues. Trimming pared 0 bases from V and 6 bases from J, leaving 5 bases between. The DNA of the CDR3 is TGTGCCAGCAGTTTATCGGGGCCCGGGGAGCTGTTTTTT. Encoded protein: CASSLSGPGELFF.

Concerning this clone: A read error may produce the germline difference seen at one junction end. The chain joins TRBV7-7 to TRBJ2-7; 12 bases match TRBD2. CDR3 length: 13 residues. The V gene's germline CDR1 is SSHAT and CDR2 FNYEAQ (reference sequence). The chain's CDR3 is CASSVTSGSPTIF. CDR3 bases: TGTGCCAGCAGCGTGACTAGCGGGAGTCCTACGATTTTC.

V and J are TRBV3-1 (or the pseudogene TRBV3-2) and TRBJ2-7, with a tentative D call TRBD2 (5 bases). CDR1 and CDR2 from the germline V gene are LGHDT and YNNKEL (reference sequence). This CDR3 spans 14 amino acids. The V and J ends lost 4 bases and 2 bases respectively, with 12 bases between them. The CDR3 loop reads CASSPGYGAYEQYF. CDR3 DNA: TGTGCCAGCAGCCCCGGCTACGGGGCCTACGAGCAGTACTTC.

The chain links TRBV29-1 to TRBJ2-7, with a possible D match to TRBD2 (7 bases). The CDR3 runs to 15 residues. Per the germline V gene, CDR1 is SQVTM and CDR2 is ANQGSEA. Trimming took 7 bases from V and 2 from J, leaving 21 bases between them. CDR3 nucleotides: TGCAGCGATATAATGGGGGGGCACCAGACCTACGAGCAGTACTTC. Protein: CSDIMGGHQTYEQYF.

This chain links TRBV29-1 with TRBJ2-2; tentative D call: TRBD1 (5 bases). The CDR3 has 13 residues. V dropped 6 bases and J dropped 0 bases, with 8 bases sitting between them. CDR1 SQVTM and CDR2 ANQGSEA come from the germline V gene. The CDR3 sequence: CSVDTSNTGELFF. Here the CDR3 DNA reads TGCAGCGTGGACACCTCGAACACCGGGGAGCTGTTTTTT.

V usage is TRBV5-1 and J usage is TRBJ2-7; 7 bases line up with TRBD1. Germline trimming cut 3 bases from V and 1 base from J; bases unmatched to any gene: 1. CDR1 SGHRS and CDR2 YFSETQ come from the germline V gene. CDR3 size: 13 residues. The CDR3 protein is CASSWGQSYEQYF. For the CDR3, the DNA is TGCGCCAGCAGCTGGGGACAGTCCTACGAGCAGTACTTC. Drawing the rest from reference TRBV5-1 and TRBJ2-7, the complete variable domain is KAGVTQTPRYLIKTRGQQVTLSCSPISGHRSVSWYQQTPGQGLQFLFEYFSETQRNKGNFPGRFSGRQFSNSRSEMNVSTLELGDSALYLCASSWGQSYEQYFGPGTRLTVT.

The chain recombines TRBV14 with TRBJ2-5, with a possible D match to TRBD2 (5 bases). The CDR3 runs 15 residues. V shed 0 bases and J shed 2 bases, with 10 bases lying between them. Germline V CDR1 and CDR2: SGHDN, FVKESK. CDR3 region: CASSQEGRRQETQYF. Here the CDR3 DNA reads TGTGCCAGCAGCCAAGAAGGCAGGAGGCAAGAGACCCAGTACTTC.

V is TRBV15 and J is TRBJ1-1; 7 positions match TRBD1. The CDR3 is 14 amino acids. Germline V gives CDR1 LNHNV, CDR2 YYDKDF (reference sequence). V gave up 5 bases and J gave up 1 base; unmatched junction bases: 4. The CDR3: CATSYGQANTEAFF. In DNA form, the CDR3 reads TGTGCCACCAGCTACGGACAGGCGAACACTGAAGCTTTCTTT.

The V call is TRBV7-8, the J call TRBJ1-1; possibly TRBD1 for D (6 bases). This CDR3 spans 14 amino acids. V lost 5 bases and J 2 bases, leaving 12 bases between the germline ends. Germline V gene data show CDR1 as SGHVS and CDR2 as FQNEAQ. This CDR3 reads CASSDGTPNTEAFF. CDR3 coding DNA: TGTGCCAGCAGCGACGGGACACCTAACACTGAAGCTTTCTTT.

V gene TRBV5-1 combines with J gene TRBJ2-2; maybe TRBD2 (5 bases). Germline-derived CDR1 and CDR2 are SGHRS and YFSETQ. With 5 bases removed from V and 1 base from J, the gap between germline ends came to 12 bases. The length of the CDR3 is 15 residues. In DNA, the CDR3 is TGCGCCAGCAGAGGTCTTCGGGGGAACACCGGGGAGCTGTTTTTT. Translated, it gives CASRGLRGNTGELFF.

The J gene is TRBJ2-5, the V gene TRBV5-4, with unresolved D. Germline assignment: CDR1 SGHNT and CDR2 YYREEE (reference sequence). This CDR3 spans 14 amino acids. V gave up 0 bases and J gave up 1 base, with 7 bases separating them. The CDR3 DNA follows: TGTGCCAGCAGCTTGGAGCCTCTCCAAGAGACCCAGTACTTC. This sequence encodes CASSLEPLQETQYF.

This clone was seen more than once but under ten times. The rearrangement uses TRBV10-3 and TRBJ1-2, with D uncertain. Germline lookup yields CDR1 ENHRY and CDR2 SYGVKD. The germline V and J ends were trimmed by 2 bases and 4 bases, with 8 bases remaining between them. This CDR3 has 13 amino acids. For the CDR3, the DNA is TGTGCCATCAGTGAGCGGGCGGGCTATGGCTACACCTTC. This encodes CAISERAGYGYTF.

The J gene is TRBJ1-2, the V gene TRBV27; D is uncertain. Trimming left V 3 bases short and J 3 bases short, with 8 bases between. This CDR3 comprises 13 residues. From germline, CDR1 is MNHEY and CDR2 SMNVEV (reference sequence). CDR3 protein: CASSFGGYYGYTF. The CDR3, as DNA: TGTGCCAGCAGTTTCGGCGGCTACTATGGCTACACCTTC.

This chain connects TRBV5-4 to TRBJ1-1, with TRBD1 as a possible D gene (5 bases). CDR1 and CDR2 from the germline V gene are SGHNT and YYREEE (reference sequence). CDR3 size: 15 residues. V lost 4 bases to trimming and J lost 7 bases, with 20 bases between them. The CDR3 region is CASSAQSRGPDEAFF. CDR3 nucleotides: TGTGCCAGCAGCGCTCAATCAAGGGGCCCCGATGAAGCTTTCTTT.